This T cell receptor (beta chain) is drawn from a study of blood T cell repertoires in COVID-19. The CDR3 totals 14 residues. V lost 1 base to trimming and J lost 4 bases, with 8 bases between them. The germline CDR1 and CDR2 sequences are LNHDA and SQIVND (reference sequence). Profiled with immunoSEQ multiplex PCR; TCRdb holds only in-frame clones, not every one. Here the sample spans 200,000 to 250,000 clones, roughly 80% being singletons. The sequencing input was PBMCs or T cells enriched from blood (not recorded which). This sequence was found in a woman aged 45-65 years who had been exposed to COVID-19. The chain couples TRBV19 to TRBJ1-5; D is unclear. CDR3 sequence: CASSIGSPNQPQHF. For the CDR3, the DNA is TGTGCCAGTAGTATAGGTTCCCCGAATCAGCCCCAGCATTTT. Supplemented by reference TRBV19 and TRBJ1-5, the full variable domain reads DGGITQSPKYLFRKEGQNVTLSCEQNLNHDAMYWYRQDPGQGLRLIYYSQIVNDFQKGDIAEGYSVSREKKESFPLTVTSAQKNPTAFYLCASSIGSPNQPQHFGDGTRLSIL.